This is a list of T cell receptor beta chains from one sample in a study of blood T cell repertoires in COVID-19. Data came from immunoSEQ multiplex PCR; TCRdb stores just in-frame clones and leaves some out. The sample records some 380,000 clones, over 75% being singletons. Input material: PBMCs or T cells enriched from blood (not recorded which). Receptors were obtained from a woman aged 40-49 years with acute COVID-19. The CDR3 runs from the conserved cysteine through the conserved F or W. Where a row states a size, it is once, few, many or the class of an expanded clone; other rows omit it.

abundance: NA
j_gene: TRBJ2-2
v_gene: TRBV5-1
CDR3aa: CASSATGGNTGELFF

abundance: NA
j_gene: TRBJ1-1
v_gene: TRBV5-4
CDR3aa: CASSPAVGQTNTEAFF

abundance: NA
j_gene: TRBJ1-6
v_gene: TRBV4-2
CDR3aa: CASSQEGTGGYNSPLHF

abundance: NA
j_gene: TRBJ1-1
v_gene: TRBV20-1
CDR3aa: CSASQGYLGTEAFF

abundance: NA
j_gene: TRBJ1-3
v_gene: TRBV9
CDR3aa: CASSSRQGGGNTIYF

abundance: NA
j_gene: TRBJ2-7
v_gene: TRBV7-9
CDR3aa: CASSVASWDRVREQYF

abundance: NA
j_gene: TRBJ2-2
v_gene: TRBV15
CDR3aa: CATSRYRGTGELFF

abundance: NA
j_gene: TRBJ2-1
v_gene: TRBV12-5
CDR3aa: CASGLGLSGFDEQFF

abundance: NA
j_gene: TRBJ2-3
v_gene: TRBV6-5
CDR3aa: CASSYWRGESTDTQYF

abundance: NA
j_gene: TRBJ1-1
v_gene: TRBV19
CDR3aa: CASSMRGGLNTEAFF

abundance: NA
j_gene: TRBJ2-7
v_gene: TRBV12-3/TRBV12-4
CDR3aa: CASGPGQDEQYF

abundance: NA
j_gene: TRBJ1-1
v_gene: TRBV18
CDR3aa: CASSGGLDTEAFF

abundance: once
j_gene: TRBJ2-7
v_gene: TRBV3-1/TRBV3-2
CDR3aa: CASSQTTYEQYF

abundance: NA
j_gene: TRBJ2-5
v_gene: TRBV5-8
CDR3aa: CASSTHQGAQETQYF

abundance: NA
j_gene: TRBJ1-2
v_gene: TRBV9
CDR3aa: CASSDFVNGYTF

abundance: NA
j_gene: TRBJ1-2
v_gene: TRBV30
CDR3aa: CAWSVRAGDAYGYTF

abundance: NA
j_gene: TRBJ1-1
v_gene: TRBV2
CDR3aa: CASRGTGGKVSEAFF

abundance: NA
j_gene: TRBJ1-3
v_gene: TRBV18
CDR3aa: CASSTTGTGSSGNTIYF

abundance: NA
j_gene: TRBJ1-1
v_gene: TRBV18
CDR3aa: CASSPNLMNTEAFF

abundance: NA
j_gene: TRBJ2-5
v_gene: TRBV15
CDR3aa: CATSRVQATQETQYF

abundance: once
j_gene: TRBJ2-1
v_gene: TRBV10-3
CDR3aa: CAISGSQGARSYNEQFF

abundance: few
j_gene: TRBJ1-5
v_gene: TRBV4-2
CDR3aa: CASSQGQGGRSNQPQHF

abundance: once
j_gene: TRBJ2-7
v_gene: TRBV11-3
CDR3aa: CASSLDWLQGSEQYF

abundance: NA
j_gene: TRBJ1-2
v_gene: TRBV5-1
CDR3aa: CASSPGPTENYGYTF

abundance: NA
j_gene: TRBJ1-5
v_gene: TRBV27
CDR3aa: CASKKGQGYYQPQHF

abundance: NA
j_gene: TRBJ2-3
v_gene: TRBV4-1
CDR3aa: CASSQRLAETDTQYF

abundance: NA
j_gene: TRBJ2-5
v_gene: TRBV7-2
CDR3aa: CASIKPGQRTQYF

abundance: NA
j_gene: TRBJ2-5
v_gene: TRBV9
CDR3aa: CASSGSGLQETQYF

abundance: NA
j_gene: TRBJ2-5
v_gene: TRBV4-1
CDR3aa: CASSQDSNRGETQYF

abundance: NA
j_gene: TRBJ2-5
v_gene: TRBV4-1
CDR3aa: CASSQDLTPALETQYF

abundance: NA
j_gene: TRBJ2-1
v_gene: TRBV24-1
CDR3aa: CATSDSNEQFF

abundance: NA
j_gene: TRBJ1-2
v_gene: TRBV5-5
CDR3aa: CASSSQGVYGYTF

abundance: NA
j_gene: TRBJ2-5
v_gene: TRBV14
CDR3aa: CASSPAVGETQYF

abundance: NA
j_gene: TRBJ2-7
v_gene: TRBV5-1
CDR3aa: CASSLTTGPYEQYF

abundance: NA
j_gene: TRBJ2-7
v_gene: TRBV3-1/TRBV3-2
CDR3aa: CASSQDLRRLAPSYEQYF

abundance: NA
j_gene: TRBJ1-1
v_gene: TRBV9
CDR3aa: CASSPGQSMNTEAFF

abundance: NA
j_gene: TRBJ1-1
v_gene: TRBV2
CDR3aa: CASNGQGADTEAFF

abundance: NA
j_gene: TRBJ1-2
v_gene: TRBV5-1
CDR3aa: CASSSTEGYTF

abundance: NA
j_gene: TRBJ2-6
v_gene: TRBV29-1
CDR3aa: CSGDFGANVLTF

abundance: few
j_gene: TRBJ1-4
v_gene: TRBV15
CDR3aa: CATSRNRATNEKLFF